The 16 T cell receptor beta chains reported below all come from one sample, sequenced in a study of blood T cell repertoires in COVID-19. Method: immunoSEQ multiplex PCR; TCRdb's copy keeps in-frame clones and lacks some. The sample lists about 28,000 clones; 90% to 95% were seen once. Sequenced input: peripheral blood. These receptors were obtained from a woman between 70 and 85 years old with COVID-19, enrolled during active disease.

The chain employs TRBV6-5 and TRBJ1-6; maybe TRBD1 (6 bases). The CDR3 is 14 amino acids. Germline CDR1 MNHEY, CDR2 SVGAGI. V was trimmed by 4 bases and J by 5 bases, leaving 9 bases between them. CDR3 sequence: CASSLTGDNSPLHF. The CDR3 coding sequence is TGTGCCAGCAGTTTGACAGGTGATAATTCACCCCTCCACTTT.

The chain is built from TRBV9 and TRBJ1-1; TRBD1 might be the D (5 bases). CDR3 length equals 15 residues. Between the trimmed V and J ends, which lost 6 bases and 0 bases, there was a span of 15 bases. The germline CDR1 and CDR2 sequences are SGDLS and YYNGEE. The CDR3 is CASTRGLDMNTEAFF. Here the CDR3 DNA reads TGTGCCAGCACCCGTGGGTTGGACATGAACACTGAAGCTTTCTTT.

The CDR3 DNA is TGTGCCATCAGTGGGCCGGGACAGACCCAAAATTCACCCCTCCACTTT. It translates to CAISGPGQTQNSPLHF. J is TRBJ1-6 and V is TRBV10-3, with 7 bases aligning to TRBD1. The V gene's germline CDR1 is ENHRY and CDR2 SYGVKD. CDR3 size: 16 residues. V shed 4 bases and J 7 bases; nucleotides not matched to a gene: 10.

The rearrangement uses TRBV10-1 and TRBJ2-3, with D uncertain. The CDR3 runs to 14 residues. V was cut by 6 bases and J by 6 bases, with 16 bases left in between. The germline CDR1 and CDR2 sequences are WNHNN and SYGVQD (reference sequence). This CDR3 is CASSPQWASDTQYF. The CDR3 coding sequence is TGCGCCAGCAGCCCCCAATGGGCCAGCGATACGCAGTATTTT.

The chain employs TRBV9 and TRBJ2-2, with TRBD2 matching 11 bases. Trimming cost V 2 bases and J 2 bases; bases outside gene matches: 2. The CDR3 extends over 16 amino acids. CDR1 and CDR2 (germline): SGDLS, YYNGEE. CDR3 in DNA: TGTGCCAGCAGCGTGGGGACTAGCGGTAACACCGGGGAGCTGTTTTTT. Its protein product is CASSVGTSGNTGELFF.

The chain uses TRBV11-3 and TRBJ1-1; D is ambiguous. CDR1 and CDR2 (germline): SGHNT, YENEEA. The V end lost 2 bases, the J end lost 5 bases, and 9 bases lay between the germline ends. The length of the CDR3 is 13 residues. The chain's CDR3 is CASSLWAGTEAFF. The CDR3 region has the DNA TGTGCCAGCAGCTTATGGGCAGGAACTGAAGCTTTCTTT.

The chain recombines TRBV4-1 with TRBJ2-1, with 12 bases lining up with TRBD2. The CDR3 runs 17 residues. The junction had 6 bases not matched to a gene; V was cut back by 1 base and J by 5 bases. Germline-derived CDR1 and CDR2 are MGHRA and YSYEKL. The CDR3 sequence: CASSQGQLAGGHNEQFF. The CDR3 DNA reads TGCGCCAGCAGCCAAGGCCAACTAGCGGGAGGCCACAATGAGCAGTTCTTC.

V gene TRBV9 combines with J gene TRBJ2-5; 7 bases map to TRBD2. The CDR3 totals 17 residues. Germline assignment: CDR1 SGDLS and CDR2 YYNGEE. The V and J ends lost 4 bases and 4 bases, in that order; junction bases with no gene match: 16. The CDR3 DNA sequence: TGTGCCAGCAGCCCGAAACCGGGAGCCTGGGGGGGAGAGACCCAGTACTTC. Encoded protein: CASSPKPGAWGGETQYF.

J is TRBJ2-1 and V is TRBV24-1; D possibly corresponds to TRBD2 (5 bases). Germline V gene lookup returns CDR1 KGHDR and CDR2 SFDVKD. V lost 9 bases to trimming and J lost 7 bases, with 33 bases between them. The CDR3 runs 19 residues. The CDR3 region has the DNA TGTGCCACCTCTGACGTAGGCGCGGCGAGGGAGCAGAGTCCTAATGAGCAGTTCTTC. It specifies CATSDVGAAREQSPNEQFF.

For the CDR3, the DNA is TGTGCCAGTAGGGGATGGGACAGGAACTACAATGAGCAGTTCTTC. Translation: CASRGWDRNYNEQFF. The chain is built from TRBV19 and TRBJ2-1, with 8 nucleotides matching TRBD1. This CDR3 comprises 15 residues. CDR1 is LNHDA and CDR2 is SQIVND in the germline V gene (reference sequence). The junction had 7 bases not matched to a gene; V was cut back by 6 bases and J by 3 bases.

The CDR3 nucleotides read TGTGCCAGCAGCCTCCCTGGCGGCAGTTACAATGAGCAGTTCTTC. It translates to CASSLPGGSYNEQFF. This chain links TRBV7-3 with TRBJ2-1, with no clear D. This CDR3 is 15 amino acids long. Germline CDR1 reads SGHTA; CDR2 reads FQGTGA. The germline V and J ends were trimmed by 5 bases and 4 bases, with 15 bases remaining between them.

V gene TRBV7-3 combines with J gene TRBJ2-6; tentatively, D is TRBD2 (5 bases). This CDR3 contains 15 residues. With 6 bases removed from V and 0 bases from J, the gap between germline ends came to 9 bases. Germline lookup yields CDR1 SGHTA and CDR2 FQGTGA. CDR3 bases: TGTGCCAGCAGACCCGAGGGCTCTGGGGCCAACGTCCTGACTTTC. This gives the protein CASRPEGSGANVLTF.

The chain employs TRBV28 and TRBJ2-5, with 9 nucleotides matching TRBD1. V was pared by 1 base and J by 5 bases, with 11 bases of the junction left unmatched. The CDR3 consists of 17 residues. Germline CDR1 and CDR2: MDHEN and SYDVKM. CDR3 bases: TGTGCCAGCAGTTTATTTACGGGACAGGGATGGGAGGAGACCCAGTACTTC. This sequence encodes CASSLFTGQGWEETQYF.

The chain has TRBV5-1 and TRBJ2-3, with no clear D. Germline lookup yields CDR1 SGHRS and CDR2 YFSETQ. This CDR3 has 15 amino acids. V was trimmed by 0 bases and J by 4 bases, leaving 12 bases between them. The DNA of the CDR3 is TGCGCCAGCAGCTTGGTGCGAGGCAGCGCAGATACGCAGTATTTT. Translating gives CASSLVRGSADTQYF.

The genes are TRBV18 and TRBJ2-3; TRBD2 matches 15 bases. The ends lost 6 bases at V and 3 bases at J; junction bases unmatched: 4. Germline values: CDR1 KGHSH, CDR2 LQKENI. CDR3 length: 16 amino acids. The CDR3 DNA follows: TGTGCCAGCTCTGAAGGACTAGCGGGAGGGACAGATACGCAGTATTTT. Translating gives CASSEGLAGGTDTQYF.

This clone is a singleton in its sample. The V and J genes are TRBV9 and TRBJ1-3; D call uncertain. V lost 1 base and J 3 bases, leaving 8 bases between the germline ends. Germline loops: CDR1 SGDLS, CDR2 YYNGEE. The CDR3 length is 14 residues. CDR3 DNA sequence: TGTGCCAGCAGCGTAAGCTCCATTGGAAACACCATATATTTT. Translating gives CASSVSSIGNTIYF. The complete variable domain, with remaining parts taken from reference TRBV9 and TRBJ1-3, reads DSGVTQTPKHLITATGQRVTLRCSPRSGDLSVYWYQQSLDQGLQFLIQYYNGEERAKGNILERFSAQQFPDLHSELNLSSLELGDSALYFCASSVSSIGNTIYFGEGSWLTVV.